This T cell receptor (beta chain) was identified in a study of T cell responses to AZD1222 COVID-19 vaccine. General observations from the study: Close to half of spike-specific TCRs reportedly recognize unmutated variant regions. Every sample of the repertoires postdated the peak T cell response. The sample set comprised mostly white British donors with more females, and clonal diversity was possibly underestimated.

Unmatched junction bases numbered 5, after V lost 5 bases and J lost 6 bases. This CDR3 comprises 14 residues. Germline lookup yields CDR1 SGHVS and CDR2 FQNEAQ. Method: immunoSEQ multiplex PCR; TCRdb's copy keeps in-frame clones and lacks some. The sample has around 100,000 clones, 93% seen once; the top ten hold less than 6.5%. Concerning this clone: Its antigen is currently unknown.

This clonotype originated in an adult in good health. V usage is TRBV7-8 and J usage is TRBJ2-3, with TRBD2 matching 10 bases. The material was peripheral blood, obtained on day 0 of AZD1222 vaccination. Here the CDR3 DNA reads TGTGCCAGCAGCCTTAGCGGGAGGTCTGATACGCAGTATTTT. Protein sequence: CASSLSGRSDTQYF. Looking up the rest from reference TRBV7-8 and TRBJ2-3 gives the full variable domain: GAGVSQSPRYKVAKRGQDVALRCDPISGHVSLFWYQQALGQGPEFLTYFQNEAQLDKSGLPSDRFFAERPEGSVSTLKIQRTQQEDSAVYLCASSLSGRSDTQYFGPGTRLTVL.